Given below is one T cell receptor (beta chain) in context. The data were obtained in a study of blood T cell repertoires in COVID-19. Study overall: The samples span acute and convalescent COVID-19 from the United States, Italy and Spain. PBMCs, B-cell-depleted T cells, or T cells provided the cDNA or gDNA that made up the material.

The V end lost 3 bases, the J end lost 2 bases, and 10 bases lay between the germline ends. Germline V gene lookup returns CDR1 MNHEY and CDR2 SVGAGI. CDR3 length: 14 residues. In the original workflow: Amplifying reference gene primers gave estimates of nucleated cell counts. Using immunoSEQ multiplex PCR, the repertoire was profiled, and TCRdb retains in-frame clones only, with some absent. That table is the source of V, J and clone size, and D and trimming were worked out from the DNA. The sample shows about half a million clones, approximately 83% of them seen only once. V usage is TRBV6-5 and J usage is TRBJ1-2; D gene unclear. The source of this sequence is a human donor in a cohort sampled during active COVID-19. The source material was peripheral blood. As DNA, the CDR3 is TGTGCCAGCAGTTATTTGCGTACCAACTATGGCTACACCTTC. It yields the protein CASSYLRTNYGYTF.